Listed below are T cell receptor beta chains from one sample, sequenced in a study of shared clonotypes between healthy human individuals. Sequencing was performed with immunoSEQ multiplex PCR; in TCRdb, only in-frame clones are kept and a portion is missing. The top ten clones hold approximately 1.5% of a sample with over a million clones, 60% to 80% of them seen once. What was sequenced was memory CD4+ T cells sorted from blood. These receptors all come from a man younger than 35 in good health. The CDR3 runs from the conserved cysteine through the conserved F or W. D genes are given only for firm matches. Expanded clones get a size class; other rows say once, few or many, or leave the size out.

TGTGCCAGCTCACCACGCAGGGCAGATACGCAGTATTTT CASSPRRADTQYF TRBJ2-3 TRBV18 - -
TGCGCCAGCAGCCAAAGGACAGGGGGCAACACCGGGGAGCTGTTTTTT CASSQRTGGNTGELFF TRBJ2-2 TRBV4-3 - TRBD1
TGTGCCAGCAGCTTTAGCGGGGACGCCTATGGCTACACCTTC CASSFSGDAYGYTF TRBJ1-2 TRBV11-2 - -
TGCGCCAGCAGCGAAGGGGTCATAACTGGAAACACCATATATTTT CASSEGVITGNTIYF TRBJ1-3 TRBV5-1 - -
TGCGCCAGCAGCTTCTCCCCAGGGACGCCCTACGAGCAGTACTTC CASSFSPGTPYEQYF TRBJ2-7 TRBV5-1 once -
TGTGCCAGCAGCCGCCGGGACTATTATGAGCAGTTCTTC CASSRRDYYEQFF TRBJ2-1 TRBV11-2 - TRBD2
TGTGCCAGCAGTGCAGGCCCCTTGGAGACCCAGTACTTC CASSAGPLETQYF TRBJ2-5 TRBV6-1 - -
TGTGCCAGCAGTGAAGAGGTAAAGCTGGGTGAAAAACTGTTTTTT CASSEEVKLGEKLFF TRBJ1-4 TRBV2 few -
TGTGCCAGCAGTACCTCGCCAACCTACGAGCAGTACTTC CASSTSPTYEQYF TRBJ2-7 TRBV6-5 - -
TGTGCCAGCAGCCTACCCCAGGGAATGTGCAATCAGCCCCAGCATTTT CASSLPQGMCNQPQHF TRBJ1-5 TRBV27 - -
TGTGCCAGCAGCTTAGACCTGATTAGCACAGATACGCAGTATTTT CASSLDLISTDTQYF TRBJ2-3 TRBV7-2 many -
TGTGCCAGCAGCTTAAGGCGTTGGAACACCGGGGAGCTGTTTTTT CASSLRRWNTGELFF TRBJ2-2 TRBV7-9 - -
TGTGCCAGCTCACCAGAGGGAGCCCCCCTCTCCTACGAGCAGTACTTC CASSPEGAPLSYEQYF TRBJ2-7 TRBV18 - -
TGTGCCAGCAGCACCTGGACAGGGGGATACAATGAGCAGTTCTTC CASSTWTGGYNEQFF TRBJ2-1 TRBV7-6 once TRBD1
TGTGCCAGCAGCAAGGGGAATCAGCCCCAGCATTTT CASSKGNQPQHF TRBJ1-5 TRBV14 - -
TGTGCTAGTGGTGATCCTAGAAAGGACAGGGCAGGCGAGCAGTACTTC CASGDPRKDRAGEQYF TRBJ2-7 TRBV12-5 once TRBD1
TGCGCCAGCAGAATAGGGGATAACTCCTACAATGAGCAGTTCTTC CASRIGDNSYNEQFF TRBJ2-1 TRBV5-1 few -
TGCGCCAGCAGGTCACAGGGGGCTGTCCAAGAGACCCAGTACTTC CASRSQGAVQETQYF TRBJ2-5 TRBV5-1 few TRBD1
TGCGCCAGCAGCCCTTGGACAGCTCTCACTGAAGCTTTCTTT CASSPWTALTEAFF TRBJ1-1 TRBV5-1 - -
TGTGCCAGCAGTTACTCGAGGAGCAGGGCAGACACCATATATTTT CASSYSRSRADTIYF TRBJ1-3 TRBV6-6 - -
TGTGCCAGCAGCTCTACCCCGGGCCAGAACTACGAGCAGTACTTC CASSSTPGQNYEQYF TRBJ2-7 TRBV11-2 - -
TGCGCCAGCAGCTGGGCGGGACAGGGAGGGTACGAGCAGTACTTC CASSWAGQGGYEQYF TRBJ2-7 TRBV5-1 - TRBD1
TGTGCCTGGAGTGTCCTTGCAGATACGCAGTATTTT CAWSVLADTQYF TRBJ2-3 TRBV30 - -
TGTGCCAGTAGTATGCCGACAACATACAATGAGCAGTTCTTC CASSMPTTYNEQFF TRBJ2-1 TRBV19 - -
TGTGCCAGCAGCTTACAGGCGGGAGTGGAATTCTACGAGCAGTACTTC CASSLQAGVEFYEQYF TRBJ2-7 TRBV7-2 - TRBD2
TGTGCCAGCTTTGAGAGCGGGAGAAATACGCAGTATTTT CASFESGRNTQYF TRBJ2-3 TRBV6-5 - TRBD2